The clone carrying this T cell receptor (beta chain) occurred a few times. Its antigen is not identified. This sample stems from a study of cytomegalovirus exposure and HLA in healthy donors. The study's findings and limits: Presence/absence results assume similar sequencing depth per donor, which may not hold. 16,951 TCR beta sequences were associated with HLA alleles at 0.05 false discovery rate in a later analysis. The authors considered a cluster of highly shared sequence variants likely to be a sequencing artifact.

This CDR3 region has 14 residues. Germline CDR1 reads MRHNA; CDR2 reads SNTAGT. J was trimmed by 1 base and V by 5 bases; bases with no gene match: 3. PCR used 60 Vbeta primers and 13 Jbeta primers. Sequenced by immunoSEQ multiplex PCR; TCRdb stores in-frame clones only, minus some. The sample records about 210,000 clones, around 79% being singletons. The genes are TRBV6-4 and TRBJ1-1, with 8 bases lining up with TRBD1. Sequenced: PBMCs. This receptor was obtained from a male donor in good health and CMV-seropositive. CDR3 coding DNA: TGTGCCAGCAGTCTCGACAGGGGGAACACTGAAGCTTTCTTT. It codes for CASSLDRGNTEAFF.